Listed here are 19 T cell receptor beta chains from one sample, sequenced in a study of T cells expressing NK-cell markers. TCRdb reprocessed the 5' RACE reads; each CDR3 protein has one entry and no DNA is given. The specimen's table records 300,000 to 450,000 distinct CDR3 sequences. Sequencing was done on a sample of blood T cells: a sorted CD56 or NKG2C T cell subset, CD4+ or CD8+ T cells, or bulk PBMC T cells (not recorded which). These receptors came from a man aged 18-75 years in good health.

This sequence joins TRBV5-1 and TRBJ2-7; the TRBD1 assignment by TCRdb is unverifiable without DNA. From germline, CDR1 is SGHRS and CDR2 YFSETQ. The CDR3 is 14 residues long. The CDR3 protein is CASSPGTGKYEQYF.

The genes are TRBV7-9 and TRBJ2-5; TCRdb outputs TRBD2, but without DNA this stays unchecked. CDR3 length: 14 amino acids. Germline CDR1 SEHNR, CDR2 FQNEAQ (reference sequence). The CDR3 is CASSLSGGEGTQYF.

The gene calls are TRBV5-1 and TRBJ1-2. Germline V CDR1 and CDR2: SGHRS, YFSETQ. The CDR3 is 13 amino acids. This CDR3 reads CASSLAGPLGYTF.

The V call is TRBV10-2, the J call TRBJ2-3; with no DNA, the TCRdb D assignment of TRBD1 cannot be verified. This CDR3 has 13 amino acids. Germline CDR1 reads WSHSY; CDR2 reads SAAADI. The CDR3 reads CASRPATFSTQYF.

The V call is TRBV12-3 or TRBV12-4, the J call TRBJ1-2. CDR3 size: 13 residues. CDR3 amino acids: CASSTGSNYGYTF.

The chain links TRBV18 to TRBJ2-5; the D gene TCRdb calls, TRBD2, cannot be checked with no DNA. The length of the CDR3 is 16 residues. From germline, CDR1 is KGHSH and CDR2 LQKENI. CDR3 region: CASSPNNRARGETQYF.

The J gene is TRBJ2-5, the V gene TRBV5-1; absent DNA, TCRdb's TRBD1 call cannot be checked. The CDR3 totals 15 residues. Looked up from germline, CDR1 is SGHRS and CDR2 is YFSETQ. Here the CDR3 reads CASSSSTGGGETQYF. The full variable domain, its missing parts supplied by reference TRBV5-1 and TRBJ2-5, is KAGVTQTPRYLIKTRGQQVTLSCSPISGHRSVSWYQQTPGQGLQFLFEYFSETQRNKGNFPGRFSGRQFSNSRSEMNVSTLELGDSALYLCASSSSTGGGETQYFGPGTRLLVL.

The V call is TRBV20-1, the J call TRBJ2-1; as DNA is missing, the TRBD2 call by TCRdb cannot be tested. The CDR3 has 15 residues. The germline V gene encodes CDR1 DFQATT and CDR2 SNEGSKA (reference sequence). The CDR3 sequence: CSERRTSGPNNEQFF.

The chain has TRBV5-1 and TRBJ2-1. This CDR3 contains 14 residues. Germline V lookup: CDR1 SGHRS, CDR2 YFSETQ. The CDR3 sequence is CASSPRGSYNEQFF.

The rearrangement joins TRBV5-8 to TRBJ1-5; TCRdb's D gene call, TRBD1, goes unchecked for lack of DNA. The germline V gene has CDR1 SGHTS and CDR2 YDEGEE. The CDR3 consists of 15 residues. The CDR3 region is CASSRQVTFNQPQHF.

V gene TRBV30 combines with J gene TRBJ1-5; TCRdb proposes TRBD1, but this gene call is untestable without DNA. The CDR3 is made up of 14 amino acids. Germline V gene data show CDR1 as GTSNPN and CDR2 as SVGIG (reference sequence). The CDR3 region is CAWSVQGAAQPQHF.

The CDR3 loop reads CASSLYQNRAQGEQYF. J is TRBJ2-7 and V is TRBV3-1; the TCRdb D gene call, TRBD1, has no DNA to confirm it. Germline CDR1 and CDR2: LGHDT and YNNKEL (reference sequence). This CDR3 region has 16 residues.

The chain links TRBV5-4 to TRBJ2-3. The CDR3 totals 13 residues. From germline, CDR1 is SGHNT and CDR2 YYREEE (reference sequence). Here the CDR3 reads CASRKTSGDTQYF. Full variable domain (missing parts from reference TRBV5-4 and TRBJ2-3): ETGVTQSPTHLIKTRGQQVTLRCSSQSGHNTVSWYQQALGQGPQFIFQYYREEENGRGNFPPRFSGLQFPNYSSELNVNALELDDSALYLCASRKTSGDTQYFGPGTRLTVL.

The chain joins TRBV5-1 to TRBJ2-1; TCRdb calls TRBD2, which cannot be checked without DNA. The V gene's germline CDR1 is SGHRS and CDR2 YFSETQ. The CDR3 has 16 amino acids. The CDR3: CASSAKSSVAYNEQFF.

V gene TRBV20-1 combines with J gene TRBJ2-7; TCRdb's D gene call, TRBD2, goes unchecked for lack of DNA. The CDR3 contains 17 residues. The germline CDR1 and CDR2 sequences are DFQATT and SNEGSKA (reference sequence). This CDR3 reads CSARAFGLAAGSYEQYF.

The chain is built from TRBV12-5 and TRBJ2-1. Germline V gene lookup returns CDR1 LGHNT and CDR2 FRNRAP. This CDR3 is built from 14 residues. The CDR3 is CASGLADRNPEQFF.

The CDR3 protein is CASSATGGSGANVLTF. The chain joins TRBV5-6 to TRBJ2-6; without DNA, the TCRdb call of TRBD1 cannot be checked. Germline V gene lookup returns CDR1 SGHDT and CDR2 YYEEEE. The length of the CDR3 is 16 residues.

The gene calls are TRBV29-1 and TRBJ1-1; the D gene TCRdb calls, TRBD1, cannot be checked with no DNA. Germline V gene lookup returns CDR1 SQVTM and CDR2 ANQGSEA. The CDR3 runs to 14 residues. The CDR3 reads CSVGGGPLNTEAFF. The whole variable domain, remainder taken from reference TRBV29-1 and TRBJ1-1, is SAVISQKPSRDICQRGTSLTIQCQVDSQVTMMFWYRQQPGQSLTLIATANQGSEATYESGFVIDKFPISRPNLTFSTLTVSNMSPEDSSIYLCSVGGGPLNTEAFFGQGTRLTVV.

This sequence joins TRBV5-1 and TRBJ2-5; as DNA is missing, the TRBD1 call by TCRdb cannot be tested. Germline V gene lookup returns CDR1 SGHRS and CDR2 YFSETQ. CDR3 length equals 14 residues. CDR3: CASSLLGAEETQYF.